The T cell receptor beta chain under discussion was sequenced for a study of T-cell reconstitution after alpha-beta-depleted transplantation in children. This clonotype has only a few counts. Its antigen is as yet unknown. Preparation of the TCRbeta library was carried out with unique molecular identifiers. Via MiXCR, TCRdb re-called the PCR reads, giving one row per CDR3 protein. The sample lists some 290,000 distinct CDR3 sequences; roughly 21% were seen once. Per germline, CDR1 MDHEN and CDR2 SYDVKM. V trimming: 5 bases; J trimming: 4 bases; junction bases outside the gene matches: 7. The CDR3 sequence is 15 residues long. Findings of the study overall: Fresh T-cell production supplied most of the T-cell counts and diversity seen one year after transplant. The study traced high day-60 TCRbeta diversity in some patients to surviving recipient T cells and thymic progenitors.

The clonotype originates from a male patient younger than 18 who had a stem cell transplant for acute lymphoblastic leukemia, so the T cells may come from the graft donor. V gene TRBV28 combines with J gene TRBJ2-5, with 10 bases aligning to TRBD2. The sample was PBMCs, mostly from graft donor cells, taken 180 days after TCRalphabeta/CD19-depleted stem cell transplant. CDR3 residues: CASSLWTSGGETQYF. The CDR3 DNA sequence: TGTGCCAGCAGTCTTTGGACTAGCGGTGGAGAGACCCAGTACTTC.